This T cell receptor beta chain came from a study of radiotherapy plus CTLA-4 blockade in lung cancer. On the study more broadly: Objective responses emerged in 18% of patients, and roughly 28% attained disease control. Study outcomes and limitations: Tumor-derived TCR clones expanded in blood after radiotherapy plus ipilimumab.

Trimming pared 7 bases from V and 7 bases from J, leaving 16 bases between. The CDR3 extends over 13 amino acids. CDR1 and CDR2 (germline): WSHSY, SAAADI. Using immunoSEQ multiplex PCR, the repertoire was profiled, and TCRdb retains in-frame clones only, with some absent. The sample holds about 60,000 clones, around 86% seen once. This clone was picked up one time. What it binds is unknown. CTLA-4 blockade using ipilimumab, together with focal radiation, was received by patients with chemo-refractory metastatic non-small-cell lung cancer. This TCR came from a human donor with non-small cell lung cancer who had a partial response to radiotherapy plus ipilimumab. Sequencing used peripheral blood, obtained from a patient treated with radiotherapy plus ipilimumab. This sequence joins TRBV10-2 and TRBJ1-2; D is possibly TRBD1 (6 bases). CDR3 residues: CASKFGGSGGYTF. The CDR3 bases are TGCGCCAGCAAGTTTGGGGGCTCCGGTGGCTACACCTTC.